The rows below give T cell receptor beta chains drawn from one sample of a study of vaccination effects on CD4 cells after COVID-19. Their antigen targets remain unknown. Sequenced by immunoSEQ multiplex PCR; TCRdb stores in-frame clones only, minus some. Here the sample spans roughly 30,000 clones, around two thirds being singletons. Sequenced here: CD4+ T cells from PBMCs cultured without peptide, sampled before COVID-19 vaccination. These receptor sequences come from a human donor who received a COVID-19 vaccine. Both conserved end residues are part of each CDR3. A D gene is named only where the DNA matches it firmly. Expanded clones are given a class, and other clones once, few, many or no size at all.

clone size,D gene,V gene,J gene,CDR3 DNA,CDR3 protein
.,TRBD2,TRBV10-1,TRBJ2-7,TGCGCCAGCAGTCTTTATAGCGGGGGGGCCTACGAGCAGTACTTC,CASSLYSGGAYEQYF
.,TRBD2,TRBV11-2,TRBJ2-1,TGTGCCAGCAGCTTAGGTAGCGGGGGTTACAATGAGCAGTTCTTC,CASSLGSGGYNEQFF
.,.,TRBV11-1,TRBJ1-4,TGTGCCAGCAGCCGCCAGGACACACGTAATGAAAAACTGTTTTTT,CASSRQDTRNEKLFF
few,.,TRBV6-1,TRBJ2-1,TGTGCCAGCCGTGTGGGGGGGACACGCAGCTCCTACAATGAGCAGTTCTTC,CASRVGGTRSSYNEQFF
.,.,TRBV19,TRBJ2-3,TGTGCCAGTAGAGCGAGACAAGCGACGGATACGCAGTATTTT,CASRARQATDTQYF
.,TRBD2,TRBV11-3,TRBJ2-2,TGTGCCAGCAGCCCGGGACTAGCGGGGGAGGAGCTGTTTTTT,CASSPGLAGEELFF
.,.,TRBV5-1,TRBJ2-7,TGCGCCAGCAGCTTGGACGCCGGGGTAAGCTCCTACGAGCAGTACTTC,CASSLDAGVSSYEQYF
.,TRBD2,TRBV5-5,TRBJ2-1,TGTGCCAGCAGCTTGGGAGCTAGCGGGGGGGGATACAATGAGCAGTTCTTC,CASSLGASGGGYNEQFF
.,TRBD1,TRBV5-1,TRBJ2-7,TGCGCCAGCAGCACCGGGACAGGGGGGAAGCAGTACTTC,CASSTGTGGKQYF
.,.,TRBV5-6,TRBJ2-5,TGTGCCAGCAGCATTCGGGAGACCCAGTACTTC,CASSIRETQYF
.,.,TRBV19,TRBJ2-7,TGTGCCAGTAGTATGGAGGGGGCGGGCGACTCCCTTTACGAGCAGTACTTC,CASSMEGAGDSLYEQYF
once,.,TRBV18,TRBJ2-7,TGTGCCAGCTCACCCAGAAGCTCCTACGAGCAGTACTTC,CASSPRSSYEQYF
few,.,TRBV12-3/TRBV12-4,TRBJ2-7,TGTGCCAGCAGCTTGGACAGCTTTCAGCAGTACTTC,CASSLDSFQQYF
once,TRBD2,TRBV5-1,TRBJ2-3,TGCGCCAGCAGCTTGGCGGTCGGGGGGGCCTCAGATACGCAGTATTTT,CASSLAVGGASDTQYF
once,TRBD1,TRBV6-1,TRBJ2-3,TGTGCCAGCAGTGAACCGGGACAGGGGACAGATACGCAGTATTTT,CASSEPGQGTDTQYF
.,TRBD1,TRBV19,TRBJ2-7,TGTGCCAGTAGTTTTGAGACAGGGTCCTACGAGCAGTACTTC,CASSFETGSYEQYF
.,.,TRBV7-9,TRBJ1-2,TGTGCCAGCAGCCCCCACGGTTCAAACTATGGCTACACCTTC,CASSPHGSNYGYTF
.,.,TRBV7-9,TRBJ1-4,TGTGCCAGCAGCTTAGGCATGGGGGGGCAAGGCGAAAAACTGTTTTTT,CASSLGMGGQGEKLFF
few,TRBD2,TRBV7-2,TRBJ2-2,TGTGCCAGCAGCCGGGGACTAGCGGGAGCGCTTTCAGCCGGGGAGCTGTTTTTT,CASSRGLAGALSAGELFF
few,TRBD2,TRBV13,TRBJ2-7,TGTGCCAGCAGCCCGAACCCCGGGACTAGCGCCTCCTACGAGCAGTACTTC,CASSPNPGTSASYEQYF
.,TRBD1,TRBV19,TRBJ1-1,TGTGCCAGTAGTGTAGGACAGGGGTTTCCTGAAGCTTTCTTT,CASSVGQGFPEAFF
once,.,TRBV7-9,TRBJ1-3,TGTGCCAGCAGCTTCGGGGAAAACACCATATATTTT,CASSFGENTIYF
.,.,TRBV5-1,TRBJ1-3,TGCGCCAGCAGCTTAGAGGGGATGAGCTCTGGAAACACCATATATTTT,CASSLEGMSSGNTIYF
.,.,TRBV6-4,TRBJ2-7,TGTGCCAGCAGTGACCCATTGGGACACGAGCAGTACTTC,CASSDPLGHEQYF
few,TRBD1,TRBV2,TRBJ1-5,TGTGCCAGCAGTCGGACAGGATACAATCAGCCCCAGCATTTT,CASSRTGYNQPQHF
.,.,TRBV19,TRBJ2-6,TGTGCCAGTAGTAGGGAGGGGGGGACTGGGGCCAACGTCCTGACTTTC,CASSREGGTGANVLTF
few,.,TRBV25-1,TRBJ2-7,TGTGCCAGCAGTTCCCGAGGCCACGAGCAGTACTTC,CASSSRGHEQYF
.,.,TRBV19,TRBJ1-2,TGTGCCAGTAGTAACCAGTGGGGGGGTAACTATGGCTACACCTTC,CASSNQWGGNYGYTF
once,TRBD1,TRBV5-1,TRBJ1-4,TGCGCCAGCAGCCCTACAGGGGGCCCTGGCGAAAAACTGTTTTTT,CASSPTGGPGEKLFF
.,.,TRBV9,TRBJ2-7,TGTGCCAGCAGCGTAGACAGGATGGGGCGCGAGCAGTACTTC,CASSVDRMGREQYF
.,.,TRBV7-8,TRBJ2-7,TGTGCCAGCAGTTTTCGTGGCGGAGTCTTCCACGAGCAGTACTTC,CASSFRGGVFHEQYF
.,TRBD2,TRBV6-5,TRBJ2-1,TGTGCCAGCGACAGGACTAGCGGGGGGGCAAATGAGCAGTTCTTC,CASDRTSGGANEQFF
.,TRBD2,TRBV7-2,TRBJ2-5,TGTGCCAGCAGCTTCACTAGCGGGGTAAAAGAGACCCAGTACTTC,CASSFTSGVKETQYF